A selection of T cell receptor beta chains follows, all from one sample in a study of T cell repertoires in cytomegalovirus infection. Each CDR3 protein is one row after TCRdb ran MiXCR on the reads. The table records around 190,000 distinct CDR3 sequences, over 13% of them present only once. Sequenced: PBMCs. All receptors come from a human donor in good health (CMV status not recorded). Some clones in this sample may be carry-over from other donors' samples. Each CDR3 is given with its conserved first and last residue. Each record gives: V gene, D gene, clone size, J gene, CDR3 DNA, CDR3 protein. The D gene is left open where the match is weak. Size is omitted from some rows. Given values are once, few, many or a class for expanded clones.

V gene: TRBV7-3; D gene: -; clone size: many; J gene: TRBJ2-7; CDR3 DNA: TGTGCCAGCAGCTGGGACGGGGGCGAGCAGTACTTC; CDR3 protein: CASSWDGGEQYF
V gene: TRBV7-9; D gene: -; clone size: many; J gene: TRBJ1-6; CDR3 DNA: TGTGCCAGCAGCCCAAATGTGCGAGATAATTCACCCCTCCACTTT; CDR3 protein: CASSPNVRDNSPLHF
V gene: TRBV30; D gene: -; clone size: -; J gene: TRBJ1-5; CDR3 DNA: TGTGCCTGGACCCTACCGGGCCGTCGATCCCAGCCCCAGCATTTT; CDR3 protein: CAWTLPGRRSQPQHF
V gene: TRBV28; D gene: -; clone size: -; J gene: TRBJ2-2; CDR3 DNA: TGTGCCAGCAGACCCACGAACACCGGGGAGCTGTTTTTT; CDR3 protein: CASRPTNTGELFF
V gene: TRBV29-1; D gene: -; clone size: many; J gene: TRBJ2-6; CDR3 DNA: TGCAGCGTTGATGGCTCGGACTCTGGGGCCAACGTCCTGACTTTC; CDR3 protein: CSVDGSDSGANVLTF
V gene: TRBV6-5; D gene: -; clone size: few; J gene: TRBJ2-3; CDR3 DNA: TGTGCCAGCAGTTACGGGGAAAATACGCAGTATTTT; CDR3 protein: CASSYGENTQYF
V gene: TRBV7-2; D gene: TRBD2; clone size: many; J gene: TRBJ2-5; CDR3 DNA: TGTGCCAGCAGCTTGACTAGCGGGGGGCCCCAAGAGACCCAGTACTTC; CDR3 protein: CASSLTSGGPQETQYF
V gene: TRBV10-3; D gene: TRBD1; clone size: -; J gene: TRBJ2-1; CDR3 DNA: TGTGCCATCAGGGTCTCCGGGACAGACTACAATGAGCAGTTCTTC; CDR3 protein: CAIRVSGTDYNEQFF
V gene: TRBV14; D gene: TRBD1; clone size: -; J gene: TRBJ2-2; CDR3 DNA: TGTGCCAGCAGCCGGGACAGGAGCACCGGGGAGCTGTTTTTT; CDR3 protein: CASSRDRSTGELFF
V gene: TRBV2; D gene: -; clone size: few; J gene: TRBJ2-1; CDR3 DNA: TGTGCCAGCAGTGTAGGGCAAATTTTGGGGAATGAGCAGTTCTTC; CDR3 protein: CASSVGQILGNEQFF
V gene: TRBV4-1; D gene: -; clone size: many; J gene: TRBJ1-5; CDR3 DNA: TGCGCCAGCAGCCAAGCGGGGGTTGATCAGCCCCAGCATTTT; CDR3 protein: CASSQAGVDQPQHF
V gene: TRBV20-1; D gene: TRBD2; clone size: -; J gene: TRBJ2-6; CDR3 DNA: TGCAGTGCTTTGACTAGCGGGAGAAGCTCTGGGGCCAACGTCCTGACTTTC; CDR3 protein: CSALTSGRSSGANVLTF
V gene: TRBV5-1; D gene: TRBD2; clone size: -; J gene: TRBJ2-1; CDR3 DNA: TGCGCCAGCAGCTTATCACTAGCGGAAACCAACAATGAGCAGTTCTTC; CDR3 protein: CASSLSLAETNNEQFF
V gene: TRBV7-8; D gene: -; clone size: many; J gene: TRBJ2-7; CDR3 DNA: TGTGCCAGCAGCTTAAATCGGGCCCTCTACGAGCAGTACTTC; CDR3 protein: CASSLNRALYEQYF
V gene: TRBV23-1; D gene: -; clone size: few; J gene: TRBJ1-5; CDR3 DNA: TGCGCCCGCCTGGGGGAGCAGCCCCAGCATTTT; CDR3 protein: CARLGEQPQHF
V gene: TRBV24-1; D gene: TRBD1; clone size: many; J gene: TRBJ2-6; CDR3 DNA: TGTGCCACCAGTGATTACAAGGGGGCCGGGGCCAACGTCCTGACTTTC; CDR3 protein: CATSDYKGAGANVLTF
V gene: TRBV28; D gene: -; clone size: many; J gene: TRBJ1-1; CDR3 DNA: TGTGCCAGCAGTTTGGGTCAGGGGTTAGGCACTGAAGCTTTCTTT; CDR3 protein: CASSLGQGLGTEAFF
V gene: TRBV7-9; D gene: TRBD2; clone size: few; J gene: TRBJ2-5; CDR3 DNA: TGTGCCAGCAGCGCTCCCCTGGGGGGGGGGCAAGAGACCCAGTACTTC; CDR3 protein: CASSAPLGGGQETQYF
V gene: TRBV4-3; D gene: TRBD2; clone size: few; J gene: TRBJ2-1; CDR3 DNA: TGCGCCAGCAGCCAAGTGGGGACTAGCTACAATGAGCAGTTCTTC; CDR3 protein: CASSQVGTSYNEQFF
V gene: TRBV7-2; D gene: -; clone size: many; J gene: TRBJ1-6; CDR3 DNA: TGTGCCAGCAGCTTTTTAGTCGGCAGGATATACTCACCCCTCCACTTT; CDR3 protein: CASSFLVGRIYSPLHF
V gene: TRBV14; D gene: -; clone size: -; J gene: TRBJ2-7; CDR3 DNA: TGTGCCAGCAGCCAAGGATCTGCCCGGTGGAGAGACTACGAGCAGTACTTC; CDR3 protein: CASSQGSARWRDYEQYF
V gene: TRBV4-2; D gene: -; clone size: -; J gene: TRBJ1-1; CDR3 DNA: TGTGCCAGCAGCCAAGATCGGCAGGGTATCACTGAAGCTTTCTTT; CDR3 protein: CASSQDRQGITEAFF
V gene: TRBV7-9; D gene: -; clone size: many; J gene: TRBJ2-7; CDR3 DNA: TGTGCCAGCAGCCGACCCAGCTCCTACGAGCAGTACTTC; CDR3 protein: CASSRPSSYEQYF
V gene: TRBV7-3; D gene: -; clone size: many; J gene: TRBJ1-2; CDR3 DNA: TGTGCCAGCAGCTCCGGACCCGAAGAGGGCTACACCTTC; CDR3 protein: CASSSGPEEGYTF
V gene: TRBV15; D gene: -; clone size: few; J gene: TRBJ2-5; CDR3 DNA: TGTGCCACCAGCGGCTTAGCGACGTCTCGAGAGACCCAGTACTTC; CDR3 protein: CATSGLATSRETQYF
V gene: TRBV5-5; D gene: TRBD1; clone size: once; J gene: TRBJ2-6; CDR3 DNA: TGTGCCAGCAGTTGGACAGGGTCTGGTGGGGCCAACGTCCTGACTTTC; CDR3 protein: CASSWTGSGGANVLTF
V gene: TRBV7-8; D gene: -; clone size: many; J gene: TRBJ1-1; CDR3 DNA: TGTGCCAGCAGCTTAGAGGTTCGAGGCTCCGTCATGAACACTGAAGCTTTCTTT; CDR3 protein: CASSLEVRGSVMNTEAFF
V gene: TRBV7-9; D gene: -; clone size: many; J gene: TRBJ1-3; CDR3 DNA: TGTGCCAGCAGATCCCGGACGGAAGGGTCTGGAAACACCATATATTTT; CDR3 protein: CASRSRTEGSGNTIYF
V gene: TRBV7-2; D gene: TRBD2; clone size: few; J gene: TRBJ2-7; CDR3 DNA: TGTGCCAGCAGCTTAGGACTAGCGGGCCTTAGTGAGCAGTACTTC; CDR3 protein: CASSLGLAGLSEQYF
V gene: TRBV7-8; D gene: -; clone size: many; J gene: TRBJ2-3; CDR3 DNA: TGTGCCAGCAGCTTAGCGCCCTTCAGGGCATCGGATACGCAGTATTTT; CDR3 protein: CASSLAPFRASDTQYF
V gene: TRBV7-9; D gene: TRBD2; clone size: -; J gene: TRBJ2-2; CDR3 DNA: TGTGCCAGCAGCCCCCGACTAGCAACTGGGGAGCTGTTTTTT; CDR3 protein: CASSPRLATGELFF
V gene: TRBV20-1; D gene: -; clone size: few; J gene: TRBJ2-7; CDR3 DNA: TGCAGTGCTAGTCAAGGAGGGGGATTCGCCTACGAGCAGTACTTC; CDR3 protein: CSASQGGGFAYEQYF
V gene: TRBV3-1; D gene: TRBD2; clone size: once; J gene: TRBJ2-3; CDR3 DNA: TGTGCCAGCAGCCCCCGAGCGGGAACAGCAGGTGATACGCAGTATTTT; CDR3 protein: CASSPRAGTAGDTQYF
V gene: TRBV5-1; D gene: -; clone size: -; J gene: TRBJ1-6; CDR3 DNA: TGCGCCAGCAGCTTGGACAGCCTTAATTCACCCCTCCACTTT; CDR3 protein: CASSLDSLNSPLHF
V gene: TRBV2; D gene: TRBD1; clone size: many; J gene: TRBJ1-2; CDR3 DNA: TGTGCCAGCAGTCTACAGGGGCCCTACTATGGCTACACCTTC; CDR3 protein: CASSLQGPYYGYTF
V gene: TRBV7-2; D gene: TRBD2; clone size: many; J gene: TRBJ2-7; CDR3 DNA: TGTGCCAGCAGCTCCCGGACTAGGAGGCCGTACGAGCAGTACTTC; CDR3 protein: CASSSRTRRPYEQYF
V gene: TRBV20-1; D gene: TRBD2; clone size: few; J gene: TRBJ2-5; CDR3 DNA: TGCAGTGCTAGTCTGCGGGAGGAAGAGACCCAGTACTTC; CDR3 protein: CSASLREEETQYF
V gene: TRBV7-8; D gene: -; clone size: many; J gene: TRBJ2-7; CDR3 DNA: TGTGCCAGCAGCTTAGTCGCCTTAGGGTACGAGCAGTACTTC; CDR3 protein: CASSLVALGYEQYF
V gene: TRBV6-2/TRBV6-3; D gene: -; clone size: many; J gene: TRBJ1-1; CDR3 DNA: TGTGCCAGCAGTTACCTTCGGAACACTGAAGCTTTCTTT; CDR3 protein: CASSYLRNTEAFF
V gene: TRBV5-1; D gene: -; clone size: few; J gene: TRBJ2-1; CDR3 DNA: TGCGCCAGCAGCTTGGCCTTTGTTTCCGATGAGCAGTTCTTC; CDR3 protein: CASSLAFVSDEQFF
V gene: TRBV20-1; D gene: -; clone size: -; J gene: TRBJ1-1; CDR3 DNA: TGCAGTGCTAGGGGTCTGAACACTGAAGCTTTCTTT; CDR3 protein: CSARGLNTEAFF
V gene: TRBV3-1; D gene: -; clone size: -; J gene: TRBJ1-1; CDR3 DNA: TGTGTCAGCAGCCCCAGGAGGGCAGGTGAAGCTTTCTTT; CDR3 protein: CVSSPRRAGEAFF
V gene: TRBV19; D gene: TRBD1; clone size: few; J gene: TRBJ1-1; CDR3 DNA: TGTGCCAGTAGGACATTCCAGGGGGCCGCTGAAGCTTTCTTT; CDR3 protein: CASRTFQGAAEAFF
V gene: TRBV2; D gene: -; clone size: few; J gene: TRBJ2-7; CDR3 DNA: TGTGCCAGCAGCAACAGGTTCCACGAGCAGTACTTC; CDR3 protein: CASSNRFHEQYF
V gene: TRBV7-2; D gene: -; clone size: many; J gene: TRBJ1-6; CDR3 DNA: TGTGCCAGCAGCTTAGGTGGACAGACGACTTCACCCCTCCACTTT; CDR3 protein: CASSLGGQTTSPLHF
V gene: TRBV5-4; D gene: -; clone size: -; J gene: TRBJ2-5; CDR3 DNA: TGTGCCAGCAGCTGGAGTATCCAAGAGACCCAGTACTTC; CDR3 protein: CASSWSIQETQYF
V gene: TRBV10-2; D gene: -; clone size: many; J gene: TRBJ2-7; CDR3 DNA: TGCGCCAGCAGTGAGGCTCCCTCCTACGAGCAGTACTTC; CDR3 protein: CASSEAPSYEQYF
V gene: TRBV11-1; D gene: TRBD2; clone size: many; J gene: TRBJ2-7; CDR3 DNA: TGTGCCAGCAGCTGGACTAGCGGGAGCTACGAGCAGTACTTC; CDR3 protein: CASSWTSGSYEQYF
V gene: TRBV29-1; D gene: -; clone size: few; J gene: TRBJ1-1; CDR3 DNA: TGCAGCGTCGTGTCGGGCAGCCCCCGGTGGGGGAACACTGAAGCTTTCTTT; CDR3 protein: CSVVSGSPRWGNTEAFF
V gene: TRBV6-2/TRBV6-3; D gene: TRBD1; clone size: many; J gene: TRBJ1-5; CDR3 DNA: TGTGCCAGCACCACATATGGGACAGGGACAATCAAGCCCCAGCATTTT; CDR3 protein: CASTTYGTGTIKPQHF
V gene: TRBV12-5; D gene: TRBD1; clone size: -; J gene: TRBJ2-1; CDR3 DNA: TGTGCTAGTGGTCCCCCCGTCACGGACCGGGACAGGGGGCTGGGTGAGCAGTTCTTC; CDR3 protein: CASGPPVTDRDRGLGEQFF
V gene: TRBV5-1; D gene: TRBD1; clone size: many; J gene: TRBJ1-2; CDR3 DNA: TGCGCCAGCAGCTTCTTGCAGGACAGGGCGAACTATGGCTACACCTTC; CDR3 protein: CASSFLQDRANYGYTF
V gene: TRBV19; D gene: -; clone size: few; J gene: TRBJ2-1; CDR3 DNA: TGTGCCCCGATGGGGGCGGGGAACGATGAGCAGTTCTTC; CDR3 protein: CAPMGAGNDEQFF
V gene: TRBV10-1; D gene: TRBD1; clone size: -; J gene: TRBJ2-7; CDR3 DNA: TGCGCCAGCAGCCCCGGGACAGGGGCCCACGAGCAGTACTTC; CDR3 protein: CASSPGTGAHEQYF
V gene: TRBV7-2; D gene: -; clone size: many; J gene: TRBJ1-1; CDR3 DNA: TGTGCCAGCGGCTCGGGGGGCACTGAAGCTTTCTTT; CDR3 protein: CASGSGGTEAFF
V gene: TRBV12-3/TRBV12-4; D gene: TRBD1; clone size: -; J gene: TRBJ1-1; CDR3 DNA: TGTGCCAGCACCTATCAGGGGGCTCCTTATTCGAACACTGAAGCTTTCTTT; CDR3 protein: CASTYQGAPYSNTEAFF
V gene: TRBV6-1; D gene: -; clone size: many; J gene: TRBJ1-6; CDR3 DNA: TGTGCCAGCAGACTAGGGAGGCAGGCTAATTCACCCCTCCACTTT; CDR3 protein: CASRLGRQANSPLHF